Presented here are 8 T cell receptor beta chains from one specimen sequenced in a study of response to subunit inactivated influenza vaccine. TCRdb passed the RT-PCR reads through MiXCR, listing each CDR3 protein once. The top ten clones hold around 7.3% of a sample with 650,000 to 800,000 distinct CDR3 sequences, around 14% of them seen once. Sample: PBMCs from blood, taken 14 to 15 days before vaccination. These receptor sequences come from a man between 50 and 59 years old who received an inactivated influenza vaccine.

This clonotype appeared a few times. This chain joins TRBV7-8 and TRBJ1-1; no reliable D call. CDR1 and CDR2 from the germline V gene are SGHVS and FQNEAQ. V gave up 5 bases and J gave up 2 bases, with 15 bases separating them. The CDR3 covers 15 residues. The CDR3 bases are TGTGCCAGCAGCATCCACACCGGTGGCAACACTGAAGCTTTCTTT. Protein product: CASSIHTGGNTEAFF. The variable domain in full, with the rest retrieved from reference TRBV7-8 and TRBJ1-1, is GAGVSQSPRYKVAKRGQDVALRCDPISGHVSLFWYQQALGQGPEFLTYFQNEAQLDKSGLPSDRFFAERPEGSVSTLKIQRTQQEDSAVYLCASSIHTGGNTEAFFGQGTRLTVV.

This clonotype was detected ten times or more. V and J are TRBV25-1 and TRBJ2-3, with 8 positions matching TRBD2. Looked up from germline, CDR1 is MGHDK and CDR2 is SYGVNS. The V and J ends lost 5 bases and 2 bases, in that order; junction bases with no gene match: 3. This CDR3 has 14 residues. The CDR3 sequence is CASSPGGNTDTQYF. The DNA for the CDR3 is TGTGCCAGCAGTCCGGGGGGGAACACAGATACGCAGTATTTT.

This clonotype was counted once. The genes are TRBV5-1 and TRBJ2-5, with TRBD1 as a possible D gene (6 bases). Germline lookup yields CDR1 SGHRS and CDR2 YFSETQ. The CDR3 has 14 residues. The V end was cut by 7 bases, the J end by 2 bases, with 15 bases between. Written as DNA, the CDR3 is TGCGCCAGCGGCTCCGGACAGCAGCAAGAGACCCAGTACTTC. Residues: CASGSGQQQETQYF.

This clonotype was counted many times. The V call is TRBV6-2 or TRBV6-3, the J call TRBJ1-1; D gene unclear. Germline CDR1 MNHEY, CDR2 SVGEGT. This CDR3 has 11 amino acids. V was cut by 2 bases and J by 6 bases, with 4 bases left in between. CDR3 protein: CASSYPSEAFF. DNA for the CDR3: TGTGCCAGCAGTTACCCTTCTGAAGCTTTCTTT.

This clonotype was seen a few times. The V gene is TRBV5-6, the J gene TRBJ1-2, with 8 nucleotides matching TRBD1. V shed 0 bases, J shed 4 bases, and the junction held 5 bases outside the gene matches. CDR3 length: 15 amino acids. Germline CDR1 and CDR2: SGHDT and YYEEEE. In DNA form, the CDR3 reads TGTGCCAGCAGCTTGGATGGGACAGGCGGCTATGGCTACACCTTC. Its translation is CASSLDGTGGYGYTF.

The rearrangement links TRBV6-2 or TRBV6-3 to TRBJ2-7; 8 nucleotides agree with TRBD1. Unmatched junction bases numbered 10, after V lost 4 bases and J lost 5 bases. Germline V CDR1 and CDR2: MNHEY, SVGEGT. This CDR3 is 15 amino acids long. The CDR3 DNA sequence: TGTGCCAGCAGTTTGCCTGGGACAGGTCGTCACGAGCAGTACTTC. The encoded protein is CASSLPGTGRHEQYF.

This rearrangement joins TRBV6-2 or TRBV6-3 to TRBJ2-7; D could derive from TRBD1 or TRBD2 (5 bases each). The V and J ends lost 7 bases and 5 bases respectively, with 9 bases between them. The CDR3 spans 11 residues. The germline V gene encodes CDR1 MNHEY and CDR2 SVGEGT. CDR3 protein: CASKRGDEQYF. As DNA, the CDR3 is TGTGCCAGCAAGAGGGGCGACGAGCAGTACTTC.

The chain employs TRBV13 and TRBJ1-5, with 9 bases lining up with TRBD1. The V and J ends lost 5 bases and 6 bases, in that order; junction bases with no gene match: 5. Germline assignment: CDR1 PRHDT and CDR2 FYEKMQ (reference sequence). This CDR3 comprises 14 residues. CDR3 loop: CASSAGQGSQPQHF. DNA for the CDR3: TGTGCCAGCAGCGCGGGACAGGGCTCTCAGCCCCAGCATTTT.